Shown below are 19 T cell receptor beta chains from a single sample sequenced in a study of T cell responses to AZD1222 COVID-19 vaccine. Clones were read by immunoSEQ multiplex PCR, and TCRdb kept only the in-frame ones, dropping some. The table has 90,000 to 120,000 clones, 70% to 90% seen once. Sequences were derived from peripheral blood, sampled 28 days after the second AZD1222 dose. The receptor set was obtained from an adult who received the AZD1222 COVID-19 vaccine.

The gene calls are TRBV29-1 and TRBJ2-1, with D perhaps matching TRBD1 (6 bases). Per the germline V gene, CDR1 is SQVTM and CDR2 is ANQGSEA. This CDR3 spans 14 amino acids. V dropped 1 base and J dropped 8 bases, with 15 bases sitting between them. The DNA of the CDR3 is TGCAGCGTTGAAGGGCCAACAGGGACCGATGAGCAGTTCTTC. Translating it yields CSVEGPTGTDEQFF.

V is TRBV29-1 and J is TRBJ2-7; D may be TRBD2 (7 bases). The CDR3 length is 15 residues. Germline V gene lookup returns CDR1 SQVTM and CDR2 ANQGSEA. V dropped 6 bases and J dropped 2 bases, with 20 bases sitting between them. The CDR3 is CSVLLVGGPTYEQYF. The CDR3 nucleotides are TGCAGCGTGTTGTTAGTCGGGGGGCCGACCTACGAGCAGTACTTC.

This chain's CDR3 is CASSLSGTGRMYEQYF. CDR3 DNA: TGTGCCAGCAGTTTAAGCGGGACAGGGAGGATGTACGAGCAGTACTTC. The genes are TRBV27 and TRBJ2-7, with TRBD1 matching 9 bases. Trimming cost V 2 bases and J 4 bases; bases outside gene matches: 9. The CDR3 is made up of 16 amino acids. Germline V CDR1 and CDR2: MNHEY, SMNVEV (reference sequence).

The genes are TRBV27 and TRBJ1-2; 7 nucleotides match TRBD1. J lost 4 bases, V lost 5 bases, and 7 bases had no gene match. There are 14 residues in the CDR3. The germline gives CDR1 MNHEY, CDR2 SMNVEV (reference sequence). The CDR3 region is CASSREGALYGYTF. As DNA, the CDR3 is TGTGCCAGCAGTCGGGAGGGGGCACTCTATGGCTACACCTTC.

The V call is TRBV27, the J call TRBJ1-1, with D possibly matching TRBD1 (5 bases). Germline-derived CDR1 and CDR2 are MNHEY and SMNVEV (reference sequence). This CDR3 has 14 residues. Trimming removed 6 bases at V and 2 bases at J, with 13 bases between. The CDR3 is CASSPTRGNTEAFF. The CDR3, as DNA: TGTGCCAGCAGCCCAACAAGGGGCAACACTGAAGCTTTCTTT.

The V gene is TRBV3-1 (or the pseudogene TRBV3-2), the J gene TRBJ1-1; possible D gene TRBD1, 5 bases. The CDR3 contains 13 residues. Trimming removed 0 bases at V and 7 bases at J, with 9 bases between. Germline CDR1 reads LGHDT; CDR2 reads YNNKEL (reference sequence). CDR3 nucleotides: TGTGCCAGCAGCCAAGATCCCCAGGGTGAAGCTTTCTTT. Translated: CASSQDPQGEAFF.

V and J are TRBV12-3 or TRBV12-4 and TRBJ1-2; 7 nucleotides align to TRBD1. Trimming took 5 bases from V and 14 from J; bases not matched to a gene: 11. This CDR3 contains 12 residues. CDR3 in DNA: TGTGCCAGCAGTAAATCACAGGGGACCGGGACCTTC. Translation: CASSKSQGTGTF.

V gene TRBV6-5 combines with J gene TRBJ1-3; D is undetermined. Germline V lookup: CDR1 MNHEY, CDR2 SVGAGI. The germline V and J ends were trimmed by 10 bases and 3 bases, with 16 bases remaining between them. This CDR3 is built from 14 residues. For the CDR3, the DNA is TGTGCCACCCAACCAAGTACAGTTGGAAACACCATATATTTT. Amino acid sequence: CATQPSTVGNTIYF.

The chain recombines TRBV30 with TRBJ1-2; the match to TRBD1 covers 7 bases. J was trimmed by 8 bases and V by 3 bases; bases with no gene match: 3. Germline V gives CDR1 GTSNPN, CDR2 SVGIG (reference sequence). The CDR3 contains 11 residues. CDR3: CAWRTGLGYTF. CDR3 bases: TGTGCCTGGAGGACAGGGCTCGGCTACACCTTC.

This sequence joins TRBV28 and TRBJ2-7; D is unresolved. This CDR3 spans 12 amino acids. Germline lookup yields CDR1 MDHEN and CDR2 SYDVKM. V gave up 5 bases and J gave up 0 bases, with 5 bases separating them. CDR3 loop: CASSTYSYEQYF. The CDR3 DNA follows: TGTGCCAGCAGTACCTACTCCTACGAGCAGTACTTC.

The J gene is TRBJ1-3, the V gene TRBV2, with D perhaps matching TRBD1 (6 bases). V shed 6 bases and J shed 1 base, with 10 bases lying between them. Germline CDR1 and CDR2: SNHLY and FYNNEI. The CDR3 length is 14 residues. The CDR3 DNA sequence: TGTGCCAGCAGCCCACAGGGATCTGGAAACACCATATATTTT. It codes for CASSPQGSGNTIYF.

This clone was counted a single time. The CDR3 reads CASSHTGGPEAFF. The CDR3 DNA is TGTGCCAGCAGTCATACAGGAGGCCCTGAAGCTTTCTTT. V is TRBV13 and J is TRBJ1-1; tentatively, D is TRBD1 (5 bases). The V gene's germline CDR1 is PRHDT and CDR2 FYEKMQ (reference sequence). The CDR3 consists of 13 residues. The V end was cut by 6 bases, the J end by 6 bases, with 14 bases between.

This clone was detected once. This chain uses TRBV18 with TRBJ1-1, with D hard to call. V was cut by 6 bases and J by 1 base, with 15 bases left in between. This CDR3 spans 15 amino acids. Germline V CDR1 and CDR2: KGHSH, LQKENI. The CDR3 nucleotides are TGTGCCAGCTCTCGGTTGGGTGGATCGAACACTGAAGCTTTCTTT. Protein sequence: CASSRLGGSNTEAFF.

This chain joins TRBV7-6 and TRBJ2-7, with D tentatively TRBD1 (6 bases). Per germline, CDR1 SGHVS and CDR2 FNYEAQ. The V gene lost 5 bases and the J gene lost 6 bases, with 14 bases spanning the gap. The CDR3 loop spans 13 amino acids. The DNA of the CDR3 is TGTGCCAGCAGCCCCCAACAGGGTTCCGAGCAGTACTTC. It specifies CASSPQQGSEQYF.

CDR3 sequence (DNA): TGCGCCAGCAGCTCGGGGACAGGGGGCTATGGCTACACCTTC. It yields the protein CASSSGTGGYGYTF. The chain links TRBV5-1 to TRBJ1-2; TRBD1 aligns across 11 bases. Germline trimming cut 3 bases from V and 4 bases from J; bases unmatched to any gene: 2. Germline V lookup: CDR1 SGHRS, CDR2 YFSETQ. The CDR3 runs to 14 residues.

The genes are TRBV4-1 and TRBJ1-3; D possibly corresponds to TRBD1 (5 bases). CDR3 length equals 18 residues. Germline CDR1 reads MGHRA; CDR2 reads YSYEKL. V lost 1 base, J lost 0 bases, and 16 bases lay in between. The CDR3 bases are TGCGCCAGCAGCCAAGTAAGGGACCCTGTGGTCTCTGGAAACACCATATATTTT. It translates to CASSQVRDPVVSGNTIYF.

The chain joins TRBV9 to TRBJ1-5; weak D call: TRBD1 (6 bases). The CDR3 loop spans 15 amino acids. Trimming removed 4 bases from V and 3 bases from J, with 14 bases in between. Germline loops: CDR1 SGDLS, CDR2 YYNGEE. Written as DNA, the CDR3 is TGTGCCAGCAGCCCCGGGGGGCAGTTCAATCAGCCCCAGCATTTT. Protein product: CASSPGGQFNQPQHF.

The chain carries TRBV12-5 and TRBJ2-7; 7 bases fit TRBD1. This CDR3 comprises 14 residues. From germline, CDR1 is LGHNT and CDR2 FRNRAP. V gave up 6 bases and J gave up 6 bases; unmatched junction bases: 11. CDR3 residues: CASGPSTGRSEQYF. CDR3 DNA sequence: TGTGCTAGTGGCCCTTCGACAGGGCGAAGCGAGCAGTACTTC. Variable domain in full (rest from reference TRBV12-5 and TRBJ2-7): DARVTQTPRHKVTEMGQEVTMRCQPILGHNTVFWYRQTMMQGLELLAYFRNRAPLDDSGMPKDRFSAEMPDATLATLKIQPSEPRDSAVYFCASGPSTGRSEQYFGPGTRLTVT.

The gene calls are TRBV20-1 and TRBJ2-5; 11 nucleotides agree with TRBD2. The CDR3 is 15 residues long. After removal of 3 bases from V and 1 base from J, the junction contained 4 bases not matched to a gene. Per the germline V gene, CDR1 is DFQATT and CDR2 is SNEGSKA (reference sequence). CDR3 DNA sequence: TGCAGTGCTAGTAGCGGGGGGGCGTCCCAAGAGACCCAGTACTTC. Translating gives CSASSGGASQETQYF.